Only a few counts were recorded for the clone carrying this T cell receptor (beta chain). These data are taken from a study of blood T cell repertoires in COVID-19. The repertoire was sequenced with immunoSEQ multiplex PCR; TCRdb's copy has only in-frame clones and lacks some. The sample carries some 200,000 clones, approximately 86% recorded once. This CDR3 has 13 residues. Germline CDR1 reads GTSNPN; CDR2 reads SVGIG (reference sequence). V lost 3 bases and J lost 4, with 9 bases in between. Ages ranged from about 18 to 89 years, with residence in about 23 US areas. Sequencing was done on a sample of PBMCs or T cells enriched from blood (not recorded which). The chain joins TRBV30 to TRBJ2-2; D might be TRBD1 (5 bases). This clonotype was sampled from a woman in her thirties who had recovered from COVID-19. CDR3 DNA: TGTGCCTGGAGCCTAGGGGTCACCGGGGAGCTGTTTTTT. Encoded protein: CAWSLGVTGELFF.